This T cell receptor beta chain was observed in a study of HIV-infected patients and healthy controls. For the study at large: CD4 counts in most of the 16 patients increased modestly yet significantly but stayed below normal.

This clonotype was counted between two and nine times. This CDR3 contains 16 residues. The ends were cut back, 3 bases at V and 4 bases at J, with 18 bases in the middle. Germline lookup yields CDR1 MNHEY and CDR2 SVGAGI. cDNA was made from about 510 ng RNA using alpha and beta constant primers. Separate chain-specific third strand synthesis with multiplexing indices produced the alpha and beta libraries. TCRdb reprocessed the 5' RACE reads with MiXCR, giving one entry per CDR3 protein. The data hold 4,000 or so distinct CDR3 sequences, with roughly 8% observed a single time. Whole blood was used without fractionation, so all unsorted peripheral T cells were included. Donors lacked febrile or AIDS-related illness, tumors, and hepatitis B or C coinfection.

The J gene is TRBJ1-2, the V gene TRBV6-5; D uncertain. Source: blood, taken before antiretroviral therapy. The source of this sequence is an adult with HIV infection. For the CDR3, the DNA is TGTGCCAGCAGTTATGTTTCCGGGTCGGGTGGCTATGGCTACACCTTC. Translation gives CASSYVSGSGGYGYTF.